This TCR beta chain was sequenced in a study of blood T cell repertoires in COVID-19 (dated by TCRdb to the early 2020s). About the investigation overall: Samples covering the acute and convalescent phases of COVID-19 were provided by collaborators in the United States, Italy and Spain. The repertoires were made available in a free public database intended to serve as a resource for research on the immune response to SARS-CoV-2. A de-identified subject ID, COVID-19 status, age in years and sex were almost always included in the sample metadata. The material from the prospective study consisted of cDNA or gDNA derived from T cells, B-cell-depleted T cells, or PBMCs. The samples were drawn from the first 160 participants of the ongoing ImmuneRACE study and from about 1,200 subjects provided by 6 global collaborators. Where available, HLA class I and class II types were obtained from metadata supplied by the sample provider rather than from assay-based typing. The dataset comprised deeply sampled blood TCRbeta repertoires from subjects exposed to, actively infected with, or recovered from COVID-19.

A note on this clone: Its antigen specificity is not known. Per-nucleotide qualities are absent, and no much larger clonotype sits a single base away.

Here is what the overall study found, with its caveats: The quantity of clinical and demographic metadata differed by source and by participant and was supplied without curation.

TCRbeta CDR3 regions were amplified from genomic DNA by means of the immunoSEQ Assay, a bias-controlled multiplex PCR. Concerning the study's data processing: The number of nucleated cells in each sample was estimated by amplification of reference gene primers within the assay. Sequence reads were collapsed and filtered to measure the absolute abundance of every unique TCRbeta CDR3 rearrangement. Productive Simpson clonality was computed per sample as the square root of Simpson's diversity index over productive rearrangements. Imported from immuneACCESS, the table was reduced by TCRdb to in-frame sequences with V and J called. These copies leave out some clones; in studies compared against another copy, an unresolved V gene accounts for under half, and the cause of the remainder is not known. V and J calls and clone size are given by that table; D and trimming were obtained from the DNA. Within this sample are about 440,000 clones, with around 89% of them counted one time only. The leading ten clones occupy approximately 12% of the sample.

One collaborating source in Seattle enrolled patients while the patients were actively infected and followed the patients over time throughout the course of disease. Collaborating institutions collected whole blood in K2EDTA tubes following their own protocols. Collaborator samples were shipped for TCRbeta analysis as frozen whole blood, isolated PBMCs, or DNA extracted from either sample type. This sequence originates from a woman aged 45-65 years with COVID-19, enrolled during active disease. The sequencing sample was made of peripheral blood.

The CDR3 region: CASSDAGGNEQFF. Read as DNA, the sequence is TGTGCCAGCAGTGACGCAGGGGGCAATGAGCAGTTCTTC. This receptor chain uses TRBV6-4 and TRBJ2-1, and TRBD1 matches 7 of the central bases. The CDR3 contains 13 residues, cysteine and phenylalanine counted. Only the CDR3 part of the read is kept: 39 bases, read in frame from the first base. The germline V gene sets CDR1 to MRHNA and CDR2 to SNTAGT. Clipping removes 2 bases from V and 6 bases from J, with 1 as the unmatched junction base count.